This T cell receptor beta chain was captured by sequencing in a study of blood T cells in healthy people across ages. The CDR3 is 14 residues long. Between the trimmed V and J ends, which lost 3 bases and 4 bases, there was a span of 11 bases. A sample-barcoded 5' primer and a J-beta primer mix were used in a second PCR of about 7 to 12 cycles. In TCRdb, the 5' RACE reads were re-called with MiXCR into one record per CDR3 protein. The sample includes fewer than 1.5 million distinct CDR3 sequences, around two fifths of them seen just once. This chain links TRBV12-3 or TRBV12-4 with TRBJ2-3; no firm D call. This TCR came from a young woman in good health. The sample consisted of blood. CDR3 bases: TGTGCCAGCAGTTTCGTAGGTTCCGCAGATACGCAGTATTTT. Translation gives CASSFVGSADTQYF.